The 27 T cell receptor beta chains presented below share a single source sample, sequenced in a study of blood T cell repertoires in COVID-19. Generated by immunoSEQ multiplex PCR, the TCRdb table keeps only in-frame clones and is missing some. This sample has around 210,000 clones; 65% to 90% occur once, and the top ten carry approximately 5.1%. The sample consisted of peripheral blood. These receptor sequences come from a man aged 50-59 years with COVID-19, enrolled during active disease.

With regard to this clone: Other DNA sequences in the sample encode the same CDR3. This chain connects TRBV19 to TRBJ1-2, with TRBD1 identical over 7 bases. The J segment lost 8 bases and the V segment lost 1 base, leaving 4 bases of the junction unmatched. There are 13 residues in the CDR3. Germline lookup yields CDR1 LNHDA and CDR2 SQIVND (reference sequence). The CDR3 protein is CASSIGQGSGYTF. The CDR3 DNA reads TGTGCCAGTAGTATAGGACAGGGTAGCGGCTACACCTTC.

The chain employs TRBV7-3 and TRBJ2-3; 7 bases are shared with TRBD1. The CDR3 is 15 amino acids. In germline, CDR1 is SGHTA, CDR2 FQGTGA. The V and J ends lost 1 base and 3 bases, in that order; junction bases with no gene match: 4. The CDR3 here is CASSLRQGGTDTQYF. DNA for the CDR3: TGTGCCAGCAGCTTAAGACAGGGTGGGACAGATACGCAGTATTTT.

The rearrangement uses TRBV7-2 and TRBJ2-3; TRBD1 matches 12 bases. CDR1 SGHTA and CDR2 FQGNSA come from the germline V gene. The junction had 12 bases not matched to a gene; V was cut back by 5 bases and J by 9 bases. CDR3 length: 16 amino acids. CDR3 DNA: TGTGCCAGCAGCCCACCCCCGGGACAGGGGGCTTTGACGCAGTATTTT. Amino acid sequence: CASSPPPGQGALTQYF.

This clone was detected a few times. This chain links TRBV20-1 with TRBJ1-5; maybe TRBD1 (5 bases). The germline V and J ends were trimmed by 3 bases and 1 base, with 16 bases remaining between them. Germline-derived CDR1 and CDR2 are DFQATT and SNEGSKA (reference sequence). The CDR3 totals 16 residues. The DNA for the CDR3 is TGCAGTGCTAGTGGGTCCGCAGGGCGGAGCAATCAGCCCCAGCATTTT. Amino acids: CSASGSAGRSNQPQHF.

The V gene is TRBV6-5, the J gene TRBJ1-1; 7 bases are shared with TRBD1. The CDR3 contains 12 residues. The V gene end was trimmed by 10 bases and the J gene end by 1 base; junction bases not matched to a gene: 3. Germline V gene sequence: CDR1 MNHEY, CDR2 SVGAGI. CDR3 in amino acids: CATGQPNTEAFF. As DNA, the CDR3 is TGTGCCACGGGACAGCCGAACACTGAAGCTTTCTTT.

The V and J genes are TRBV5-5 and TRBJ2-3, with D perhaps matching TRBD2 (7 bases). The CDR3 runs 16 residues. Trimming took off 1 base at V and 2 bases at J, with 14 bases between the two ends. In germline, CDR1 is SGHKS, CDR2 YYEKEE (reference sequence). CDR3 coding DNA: TGTGCCAGCAGCTTGTGGGGGGGGCCCTCCACAGATACGCAGTATTTT. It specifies CASSLWGGPSTDTQYF.

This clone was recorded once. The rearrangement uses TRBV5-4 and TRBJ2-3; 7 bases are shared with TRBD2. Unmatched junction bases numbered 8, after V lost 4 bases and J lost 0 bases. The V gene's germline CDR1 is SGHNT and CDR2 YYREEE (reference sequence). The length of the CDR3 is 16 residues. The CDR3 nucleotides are TGTGCCAGCAGCGGGATCAGCGGGACTAGCACAGATACGCAGTATTTT. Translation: CASSGISGTSTDTQYF.

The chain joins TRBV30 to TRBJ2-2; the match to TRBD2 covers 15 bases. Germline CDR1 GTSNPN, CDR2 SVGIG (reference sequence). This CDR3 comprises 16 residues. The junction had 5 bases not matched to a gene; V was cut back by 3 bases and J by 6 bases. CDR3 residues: CAWRHRTSGGAGELFF. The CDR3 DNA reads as TGTGCCTGGAGGCATCGGACTAGCGGGGGGGCCGGGGAGCTGTTTTTT.

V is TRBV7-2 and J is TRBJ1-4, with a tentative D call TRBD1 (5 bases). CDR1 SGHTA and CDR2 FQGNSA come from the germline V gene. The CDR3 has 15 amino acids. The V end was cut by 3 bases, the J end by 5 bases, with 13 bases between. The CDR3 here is CASSLADRRNEKLFF. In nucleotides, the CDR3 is TGTGCCAGCAGCTTGGCAGACAGACGAAATGAAAAACTGTTTTTT.

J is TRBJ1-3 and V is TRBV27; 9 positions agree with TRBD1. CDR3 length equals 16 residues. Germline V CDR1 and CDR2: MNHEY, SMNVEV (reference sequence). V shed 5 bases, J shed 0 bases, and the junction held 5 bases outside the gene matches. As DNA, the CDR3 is TGTGCCAGCAGTGCCACAGGGGGCCTCTCTGGAAACACCATATATTTT. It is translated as CASSATGGLSGNTIYF.

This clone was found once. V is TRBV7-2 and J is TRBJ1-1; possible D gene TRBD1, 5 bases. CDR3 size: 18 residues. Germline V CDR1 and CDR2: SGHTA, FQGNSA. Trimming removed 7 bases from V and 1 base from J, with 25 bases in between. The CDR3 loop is CASNNLEWVGGSNTEAFF. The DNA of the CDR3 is TGTGCCAGCAACAATCTAGAGTGGGTGGGGGGATCGAACACTGAAGCTTTCTTT.

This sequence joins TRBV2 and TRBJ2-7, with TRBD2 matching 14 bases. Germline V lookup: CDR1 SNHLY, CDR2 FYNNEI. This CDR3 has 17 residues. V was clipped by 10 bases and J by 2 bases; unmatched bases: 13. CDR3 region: CAIPGTGTSGGPYEQYF. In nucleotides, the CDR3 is TGTGCCATCCCCGGGACAGGGACTAGCGGGGGACCCTACGAGCAGTACTTC.

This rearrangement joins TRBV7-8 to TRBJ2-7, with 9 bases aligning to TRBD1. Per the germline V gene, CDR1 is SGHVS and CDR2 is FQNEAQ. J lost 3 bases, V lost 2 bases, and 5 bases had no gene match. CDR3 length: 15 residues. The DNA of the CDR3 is TGTGCCAGCAGCTTAAGCGGACAGGGGATCTACGAGCAGTACTTC. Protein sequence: CASSLSGQGIYEQYF.

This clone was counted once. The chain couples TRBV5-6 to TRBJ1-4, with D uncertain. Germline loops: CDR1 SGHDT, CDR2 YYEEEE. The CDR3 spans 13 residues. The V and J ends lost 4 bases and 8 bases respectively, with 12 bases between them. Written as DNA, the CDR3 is TGTGCCAGCAGCGAAACTTTGAGGGAAAAACTGTTTTTT. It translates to CASSETLREKLFF.

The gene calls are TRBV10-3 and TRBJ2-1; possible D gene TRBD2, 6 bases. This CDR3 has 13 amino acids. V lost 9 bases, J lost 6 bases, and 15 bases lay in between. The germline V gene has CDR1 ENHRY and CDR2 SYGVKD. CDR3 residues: CAIHPTGVNEQFF. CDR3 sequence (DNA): TGTGCCATACACCCGACGGGAGTCAATGAGCAGTTCTTC.

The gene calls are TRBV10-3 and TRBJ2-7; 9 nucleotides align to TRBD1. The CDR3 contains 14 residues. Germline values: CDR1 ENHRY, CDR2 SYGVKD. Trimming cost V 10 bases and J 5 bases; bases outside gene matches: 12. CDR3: CANSGTGMSNEQYF. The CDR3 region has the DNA TGTGCCAACTCCGGGACAGGGATGTCGAACGAGCAGTACTTC.

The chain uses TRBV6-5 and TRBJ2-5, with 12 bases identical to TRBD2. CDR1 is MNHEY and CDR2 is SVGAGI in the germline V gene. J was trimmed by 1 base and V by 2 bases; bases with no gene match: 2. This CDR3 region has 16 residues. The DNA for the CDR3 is TGTGCCAGCAGTTACCTGACTAGCGGGGGCCAAGAGACCCAGTACTTC. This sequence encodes CASSYLTSGGQETQYF.

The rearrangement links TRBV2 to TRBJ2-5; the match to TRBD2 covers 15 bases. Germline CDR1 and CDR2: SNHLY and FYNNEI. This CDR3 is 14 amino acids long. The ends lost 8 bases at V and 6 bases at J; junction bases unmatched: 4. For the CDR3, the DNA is TGTGCCAGCTCAGGACTAGCGGGGGGGCAGACCCAGTACTTC. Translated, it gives CASSGLAGGQTQYF.

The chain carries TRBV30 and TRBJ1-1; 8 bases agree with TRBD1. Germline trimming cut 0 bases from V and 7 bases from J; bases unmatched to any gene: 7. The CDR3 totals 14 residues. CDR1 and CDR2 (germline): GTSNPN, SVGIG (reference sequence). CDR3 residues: CAWSVGQGANEAFF. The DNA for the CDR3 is TGTGCCTGGAGTGTAGGGCAGGGGGCGAATGAAGCTTTCTTT. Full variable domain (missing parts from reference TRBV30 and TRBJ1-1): SQTIHQWPATLVQPVGSPLSLECTVEGTSNPNLYWYRQAAGRGLQLLFYSVGIGQISSEVPQNLSASRPQDRQFILSSKKLLLSDSGFYLCAWSVGQGANEAFFGQGTRLTVV.

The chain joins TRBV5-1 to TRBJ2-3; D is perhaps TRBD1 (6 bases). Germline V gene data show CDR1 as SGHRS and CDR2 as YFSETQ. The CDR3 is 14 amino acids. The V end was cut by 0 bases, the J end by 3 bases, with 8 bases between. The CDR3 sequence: CASSLGQVTDTQYF. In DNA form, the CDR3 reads TGCGCCAGCAGCTTGGGACAGGTGACAGATACGCAGTATTTT.

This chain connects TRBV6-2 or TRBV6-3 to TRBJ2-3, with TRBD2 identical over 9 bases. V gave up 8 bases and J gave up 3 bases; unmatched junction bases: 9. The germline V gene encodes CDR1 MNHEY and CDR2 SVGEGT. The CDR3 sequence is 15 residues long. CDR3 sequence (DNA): TGTGCCAGCGGCCGATGGGCGGGGGGGACAGATACGCAGTATTTT. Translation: CASGRWAGGTDTQYF.

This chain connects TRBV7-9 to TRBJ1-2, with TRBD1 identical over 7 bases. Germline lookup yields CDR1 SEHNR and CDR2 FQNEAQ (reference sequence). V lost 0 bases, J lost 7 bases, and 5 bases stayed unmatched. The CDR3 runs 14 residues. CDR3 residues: CASSLARGDSGYTF. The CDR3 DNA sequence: TGTGCCAGCAGCTTAGCGCGAGGGGACAGTGGCTACACCTTC.

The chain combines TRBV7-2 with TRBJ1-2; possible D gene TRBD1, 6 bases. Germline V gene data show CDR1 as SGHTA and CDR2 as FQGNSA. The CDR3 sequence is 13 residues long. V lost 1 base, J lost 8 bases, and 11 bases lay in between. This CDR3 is CASSLDRVLGYTF. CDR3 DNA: TGTGCCAGCAGCTTAGACAGGGTCCTGGGCTACACCTTC.

CDR3 loop: CASSQESSLSTQYF. DNA of the CDR3: TGTGCCAGCAGCCAAGAGAGTAGCCTTTCCACCCAGTACTTC. The chain combines TRBV3-1 (or the pseudogene TRBV3-2) with TRBJ2-5, with unresolved D. The CDR3 totals 14 residues. Trimming took 0 bases from V and 8 from J, leaving 13 bases between them. Germline CDR1 is LGHDT and CDR2 is YNNKEL (reference sequence).

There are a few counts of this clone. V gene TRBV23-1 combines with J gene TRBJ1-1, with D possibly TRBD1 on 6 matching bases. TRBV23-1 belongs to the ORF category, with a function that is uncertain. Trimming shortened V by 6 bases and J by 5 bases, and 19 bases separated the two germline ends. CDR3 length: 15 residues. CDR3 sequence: CASSRGQPLGTEAFF. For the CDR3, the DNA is TGCGCCAGCAGCCGGGGACAACCTCTGGGGACTGAAGCTTTCTTT.

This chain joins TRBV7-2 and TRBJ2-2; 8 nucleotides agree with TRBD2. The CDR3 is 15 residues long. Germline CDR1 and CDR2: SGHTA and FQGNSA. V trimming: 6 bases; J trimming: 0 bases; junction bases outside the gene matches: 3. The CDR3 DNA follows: TGTGCCAGCAGTTCAGCGGGGGCGAACACCGGGGAGCTGTTTTTT. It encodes CASSSAGANTGELFF.

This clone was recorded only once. The CDR3 coding sequence is TGTGCCAGCAGCCGAGGGGAGACCCAGTACTTC. It is translated as CASSRGETQYF. The gene calls are TRBV3-1 (or the pseudogene TRBV3-2) and TRBJ2-5; a weak D match, TRBD2 (5 bases). The CDR3 sequence is 11 residues long. The V and J ends lost 4 bases and 5 bases respectively, with 5 bases between them. CDR1 is LGHDT, CDR2 YNNKEL, per germline (reference sequence).